This T cell receptor beta chain was recovered during a study of blood T cell repertoires in COVID-19. Study summary: Specimens from acute and convalescent COVID-19 originated in the United States, Italy and Spain. Nucleic acid was either cDNA or gDNA, and it came from T cells, B-cell-depleted T cells, or PBMCs.

In the study's own analysis: Reference gene primer amplification in the assay estimated nucleated cell counts. Data came from immunoSEQ multiplex PCR; TCRdb stores just in-frame clones and leaves some out. The V and J calls and clone size come from that table; D and trimming were worked out from the DNA. The table shows tens of thousands of clones, with about nine tenths occurring only once. The sequence derives from a man aged 30-40 years with acute or convalescent COVID-19. Sequenced material: peripheral blood.

The CDR3 sequence: CASSWAGSSSYNSPLHF. The CDR3 DNA reads as TGTGCCAGCAGTTGGGCGGGATCAAGCTCCTATAATTCACCCCTCCACTTT. The V call is TRBV28, the J call TRBJ1-6; D is uncertain. Germline V gene lookup returns CDR1 MDHEN and CDR2 SYDVKM. Trimming took 4 bases from V and 0 from J, leaving 13 bases between them. The CDR3 has 17 amino acids.